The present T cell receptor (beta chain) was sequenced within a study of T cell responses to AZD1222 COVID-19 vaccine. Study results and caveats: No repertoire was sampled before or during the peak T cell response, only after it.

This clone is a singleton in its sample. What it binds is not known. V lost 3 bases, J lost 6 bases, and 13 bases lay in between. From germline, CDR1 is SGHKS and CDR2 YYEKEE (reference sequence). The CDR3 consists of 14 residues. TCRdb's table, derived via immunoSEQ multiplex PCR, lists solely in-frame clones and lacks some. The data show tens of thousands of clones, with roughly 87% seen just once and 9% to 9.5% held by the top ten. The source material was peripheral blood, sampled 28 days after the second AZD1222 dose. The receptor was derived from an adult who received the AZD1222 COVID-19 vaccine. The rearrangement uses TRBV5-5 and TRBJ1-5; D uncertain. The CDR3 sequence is CASSSDGLSQPQHF. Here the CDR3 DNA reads TGTGCCAGCAGCTCGGACGGATTAAGTCAGCCCCAGCATTTT.